The text below deals with one T cell receptor beta chain. Roughly 0.45 to 1 ug RNA was reverse transcribed with random hexamers. The immunoSEQ assay covered 54 Vbeta and 13 Jbeta segments for CDR3. One entry per CDR3 protein results from TCRdb running MiXCR on the immunoSEQ multiplex PCR reads. Altogether 130,000 to 150,000 distinct CDR3 sequences are present, 90% to 95% being singletons, with the ten largest covering approximately 0.25%. The entry originates in a study of CD8 T cells in Susac syndrome. High-throughput TCR beta sequencing covered peripheral CD8+ and CD4+ T cells. While serving as controls, healthy donors were matched for age and sex. This clonotype was obtained from a human donor in good health. Sequences were obtained from CD8+ T cells from PBMCs.

The CDR3 DNA reads TGTGCCAGCAGCGAACCAGGGACGGAGATGAACACTGAAGCTTTCTTT. Its translation is CASSEPGTEMNTEAFF. The rearrangement uses TRBV7-9 and TRBJ1-1, with D possibly being TRBD1 (5 bases). Germline V gene lookup returns CDR1 SEHNR and CDR2 FQNEAQ (reference sequence). Trimming shortened V by 5 bases and J by 0 bases, and 16 bases separated the two germline ends. The CDR3 is 16 residues long.